These 14 T cell receptor beta chains were all obtained from the same sample, sequenced in a study of T cell responses to AZD1222 COVID-19 vaccine. The assay was immunoSEQ multiplex PCR, and TCRdb's table has in-frame clones only and misses some. The repertoire includes more than 65,000 clones, roughly 80% of them detected once, and around 25% sits in the top ten. Sample: peripheral blood, taken 28 days after the second AZD1222 dose. These receptors were collected from an adult who received the AZD1222 COVID-19 vaccine.

The V and J genes are TRBV2 and TRBJ1-1; no definite D call. Per germline, CDR1 SNHLY and CDR2 FYNNEI. Trimming left V 6 bases short and J 0 bases short, with 11 bases between. The CDR3 sequence is 14 residues long. CDR3 amino acids: CASSPQTLNTEAFF. CDR3 coding DNA: TGTGCCAGCAGCCCCCAAACACTGAACACTGAAGCTTTCTTT. Full variable domain (outside the CDR3, taken from reference TRBV2 and TRBJ1-1): EPEVTQTPSHQVTQMGQEVILRCVPISNHLYFYWYRQILGQKVEFLVSFYNNEISEKSEIFDDQFSVERPDGSNFTLKIRSTKLEDSAMYFCASSPQTLNTEAFFGQGTRLTVV.

J is TRBJ2-7 and V is TRBV4-2; 11 positions match TRBD2. The length of the CDR3 is 16 residues. Germline assignment: CDR1 LGHNA and CDR2 YNFKEQ. Losses at the gene ends were 4 bases for V and 5 bases for J; bases not matched to a gene: 10. In nucleotides, the CDR3 is TGTGCCAGCAGCCCCGCCCCGACTAGCGGGATGGACGAGCAGTACTTC. Its translation is CASSPAPTSGMDEQYF.

This clone was recorded only once. V and J are TRBV15 and TRBJ1-1; no reliable D call. The CDR3 spans 14 residues. V lost 5 bases to trimming and J lost 0 bases, with 10 bases between them. The germline gives CDR1 LNHNV, CDR2 YYDKDF (reference sequence). The CDR3 coding sequence is TGTGCCACCAGCTCCTGGGATTTGAACACTGAAGCTTTCTTT. This gives the protein CATSSWDLNTEAFF.

The chain carries TRBV3-1 (or the pseudogene TRBV3-2) and TRBJ2-7, with 12 bases fitting TRBD2. The CDR3 is made up of 18 amino acids. After removal of 0 bases from V and 6 bases from J, the junction contained 12 bases not matched to a gene. Germline lookup yields CDR1 LGHDT and CDR2 YNNKEL (reference sequence). The CDR3 sequence: CASSQEGASTSGRTEQYF. In nucleotides, the CDR3 is TGTGCCAGCAGCCAAGAGGGGGCTTCCACTAGCGGGAGGACCGAGCAGTACTTC.

The rearrangement links TRBV5-5 to TRBJ2-7; the D is unclear. Trimming removed 0 bases from V and 1 base from J, with 8 bases in between. This CDR3 has 14 residues. CDR1 and CDR2 (germline): SGHKS, YYEKEE (reference sequence). CDR3 residues: CASSLVGRSYEQYF. CDR3 sequence (DNA): TGTGCCAGCAGCTTGGTGGGCAGATCCTACGAGCAGTACTTC.

CDR3 coding DNA: TGTGCCAGCAGTGGCCCTCCAGGCTACACCTTC. Translating it yields CASSGPPGYTF. The V gene is TRBV12-3 or TRBV12-4, the J gene TRBJ1-2; D unresolved. V gave up 5 bases and J gave up 8 bases, with 9 bases separating them. The CDR3 has 11 residues.

A few counts support this clone. The rearrangement links TRBV7-9 to TRBJ2-7, with TRBD2 matching 9 bases. The length of the CDR3 is 13 residues. Germline CDR1 is SEHNR and CDR2 is FQNEAQ (reference sequence). V gave up 11 bases and J gave up 6 bases; unmatched junction bases: 11. The CDR3: CAGDSGSASEQYF. The CDR3 nucleotides are TGTGCCGGCGATAGCGGGAGTGCATCCGAGCAGTACTTC.

J is TRBJ1-1 and V is TRBV9; 9 bases map to TRBD1. The germline gives CDR1 SGDLS, CDR2 YYNGEE. The V and J ends lost 3 bases and 5 bases, in that order; junction bases with no gene match: 11. The CDR3 covers 16 residues. The CDR3 sequence is CASSGPGQGRGTEAFF. The DNA for the CDR3 is TGTGCCAGCAGCGGGCCGGGACAGGGACGGGGGACTGAAGCTTTCTTT.

The rearrangement links TRBV18 to TRBJ1-2; D possibly corresponds to TRBD1 (6 bases). This CDR3 is 14 amino acids long. V was cut by 4 bases and J by 3 bases, with 12 bases left in between. From germline, CDR1 is KGHSH and CDR2 LQKENI. Written as DNA, the CDR3 is TGTGCCAGCTCACTCGCGGACAGTCACTATGGCTACACCTTC. Residues: CASSLADSHYGYTF.

The rearrangement joins TRBV6-6 to TRBJ1-2; maybe TRBD1 (5 bases). Looked up from germline, CDR1 is MNHNY and CDR2 is SVGAGI (reference sequence). V gave up 2 bases and J gave up 6 bases, with 13 bases separating them. The CDR3 is 14 amino acids. The CDR3: CASSYGQGVDGYTF. CDR3 sequence (DNA): TGTGCCAGCAGTTACGGCCAGGGAGTGGATGGCTACACCTTC.

The V gene is TRBV19, the J gene TRBJ2-6; D is ambiguous. In germline, CDR1 is LNHDA, CDR2 SQIVND (reference sequence). Trimming left V 1 base short and J 4 bases short, with 11 bases between. The CDR3 runs to 16 residues. CDR3 sequence reads: CASSIVARLGANVLTF. The DNA for the CDR3 is TGTGCCAGTAGTATAGTTGCCAGGTTGGGGGCCAACGTCCTGACTTTC.

The sample holds one count of this clone. The rearrangement links TRBV6-1 to TRBJ1-4; a possible D gene is TRBD1 (6 bases). The CDR3 runs to 17 residues. The V end was cut by 2 bases, the J end by 1 base, with 14 bases between. The germline CDR1 and CDR2 sequences are MNHNS and SASEGT. This chain's CDR3 is CASSERWTVGTNEKLFF. The CDR3 DNA sequence: TGTGCCAGCAGTGAAAGATGGACAGTCGGAACTAATGAAAAACTGTTTTTT.

The chain recombines TRBV20-1 with TRBJ1-2; D ambiguous. Germline CDR1 reads DFQATT; CDR2 reads SNEGSKA (reference sequence). The ends were cut back, 7 bases at V and 8 bases at J, with 11 bases in the middle. The CDR3 runs to 10 residues. The DNA for the CDR3 is TGCAGTGTCTCGACCTGGGGCTACACCTTC. Encoded protein: CSVSTWGYTF.

The chain recombines TRBV18 with TRBJ2-3; D unresolved. The CDR3 totals 12 residues. Trimming took 4 bases from V and 3 from J, leaving 5 bases between them. The germline gives CDR1 KGHSH, CDR2 LQKENI. The DNA for the CDR3 is TGTGCCAGCTCACTCAGGACAGATACGCAGTATTTT. Its protein product is CASSLRTDTQYF.